This is a list of T cell receptor beta chains from one sample in a study of shared clonotypes between healthy human individuals. The assay was immunoSEQ multiplex PCR, and TCRdb's table has in-frame clones only and misses some. In the table there are over a million clones, about 96% of which are singletons. What was sequenced was naive CD4+ T cells sorted from blood. These TCRs come from a man aged 25 to 40 in good health. The CDR3 runs from the conserved cysteine through the conserved F or W. The D gene is left open where the match is weak. Clone sizes are given selectively: once, few, many, or a class where the clone is expanded.

CDR3aa: CASSLSRGQETQYF
CDR3nt: TGCGCCAGCAGCTTGTCAAGGGGCCAAGAGACCCAGTACTTC
j_gene: TRBJ2-5
d_gene: .
abundance: .
v_gene: TRBV5-1

CDR3aa: CASRLAGVAGELFF
CDR3nt: TGCGCCAGCAGACTAGCGGGAGTTGCCGGGGAGCTGTTTTTT
j_gene: TRBJ2-2
d_gene: TRBD2
abundance: .
v_gene: TRBV5-1

CDR3aa: CASSLMGTAATNEKLFF
CDR3nt: TGTGCCAGCAGCTTAATGGGGACAGCCGCAACTAATGAAAAACTGTTTTTT
j_gene: TRBJ1-4
d_gene: TRBD1
abundance: .
v_gene: TRBV11-2

CDR3aa: CASSLGQQETQYF
CDR3nt: TGCGCCAGCAGCTTGGGCCAACAAGAGACCCAGTACTTC
j_gene: TRBJ2-5
d_gene: .
abundance: .
v_gene: TRBV5-1

CDR3aa: CASNPNRAKNIQYF
CDR3nt: TGTGCTAGCAATCCGAATAGAGCCAAAAACATTCAGTACTTC
j_gene: TRBJ2-4
d_gene: .
abundance: .
v_gene: TRBV12-5

CDR3aa: CASSAELAGAGYEQYF
CDR3nt: TGTGCCAGCAGTGCGGAACTAGCGGGAGCGGGGTACGAGCAGTACTTC
j_gene: TRBJ2-7
d_gene: TRBD2
abundance: .
v_gene: TRBV2

CDR3aa: CASSSPEQGGDYEQYF
CDR3nt: TGTGCCAGCAGCTCACCTGAACAGGGGGGGGACTACGAGCAGTACTTC
j_gene: TRBJ2-7
d_gene: .
abundance: .
v_gene: TRBV5-4

CDR3aa: CASSDSRNEQFF
CDR3nt: TGTGCCAGCAGTGACTCCCGGAACGAGCAGTTCTTC
j_gene: TRBJ2-1
d_gene: .
abundance: .
v_gene: TRBV6-4

CDR3aa: CASSPGTSGNTDTQYF
CDR3nt: TGTGCCAGCAGCCCTGGGACTAGCGGGAACACAGATACGCAGTATTTT
j_gene: TRBJ2-3
d_gene: TRBD2
abundance: .
v_gene: TRBV11-3

CDR3aa: CASSVGTPQNKFYEQYF
CDR3nt: TGTGCCAGCAGCGTCGGGACTCCCCAAAACAAATTCTACGAGCAGTACTTC
j_gene: TRBJ2-7
d_gene: .
abundance: .
v_gene: TRBV9

CDR3aa: CASSPGQISYNEQFF
CDR3nt: TGTGCCAGCAGCCCAGGTCAGATTTCCTACAATGAGCAGTTCTTC
j_gene: TRBJ2-1
d_gene: .
abundance: .
v_gene: TRBV7-2

CDR3aa: CASSRRDRGPGELFF
CDR3nt: TGTGCCAGCAGCCGCCGGGACAGGGGCCCCGGGGAGCTGTTTTTT
j_gene: TRBJ2-2
d_gene: TRBD1
abundance: .
v_gene: TRBV28

CDR3aa: CASSPRRHGELFF
CDR3nt: TGTGCCAGCAGCCCAAGGCGACACGGGGAGCTGTTTTTT
j_gene: TRBJ2-2
d_gene: .
abundance: .
v_gene: TRBV11-3

CDR3aa: CASSLLDGVSYEQYF
CDR3nt: TGTGCCAGCAGCTTATTGGACGGGGTATCCTACGAGCAGTACTTC
j_gene: TRBJ2-7
d_gene: .
abundance: few
v_gene: TRBV7-7

CDR3aa: CASSPRVHEQYF
CDR3nt: TGTGCCAGCTCACCAAGGGTCCACGAGCAGTACTTC
j_gene: TRBJ2-7
d_gene: .
abundance: few
v_gene: TRBV18

CDR3aa: CASSPGASNQPQHF
CDR3nt: TGTGCCAGTAGTCCGGGTGCGAGCAATCAGCCCCAGCATTTT
j_gene: TRBJ1-5
d_gene: .
abundance: .
v_gene: TRBV19

CDR3aa: CASSFVSRGTYEQYF
CDR3nt: TGTGCCAGCAGTTTCGTTTCGCGGGGGACCTACGAGCAGTACTTC
j_gene: TRBJ2-7
d_gene: TRBD2
abundance: .
v_gene: TRBV28

CDR3aa: CSVGRTSGKYEQYF
CDR3nt: TGCAGCGTTGGCAGGACTAGCGGGAAGTACGAGCAGTACTTC
j_gene: TRBJ2-7
d_gene: TRBD2
abundance: .
v_gene: TRBV29-1

CDR3aa: CASSSTGAASIDTQYF
CDR3nt: TGCGCCAGCAGCTCGACAGGGGCCGCCTCTATAGATACGCAGTATTTT
j_gene: TRBJ2-3
d_gene: TRBD1
abundance: .
v_gene: TRBV5-1

CDR3aa: CASSESQGGNQPQHF
CDR3nt: TGTGCCAGCAGTGAATCGCAGGGTGGCAATCAGCCCCAGCATTTT
j_gene: TRBJ1-5
d_gene: .
abundance: .
v_gene: TRBV2

CDR3aa: CASSFLGDSSNQPQHF
CDR3nt: TGTGCCAGCAGTTTTCTAGGTGACAGTAGCAATCAGCCCCAGCATTTT
j_gene: TRBJ1-5
d_gene: .
abundance: .
v_gene: TRBV28

CDR3aa: CASSLVNPGEADTQYF
CDR3nt: TGTGCCAGCAGCTTAGTAAACCCGGGGGAAGCAGATACGCAGTATTTT
j_gene: TRBJ2-3
d_gene: .
abundance: .
v_gene: TRBV13

CDR3aa: CASSLEAGTYYNEQFF
CDR3nt: TGTGCCAGCAGCTTGGAGGCTGGGACCTACTACAATGAGCAGTTCTTC
j_gene: TRBJ2-1
d_gene: .
abundance: .
v_gene: TRBV5-4

CDR3aa: CASRTDGSYEQYF
CDR3nt: TGTGCCAGCAGAACCGACGGAAGCTACGAGCAGTACTTC
j_gene: TRBJ2-7
d_gene: .
abundance: .
v_gene: TRBV27

CDR3aa: CASRWTGGEQYF
CDR3nt: TGTGCCAGCAGATGGACAGGGGGCGAGCAGTACTTC
j_gene: TRBJ2-7
d_gene: TRBD1
abundance: .
v_gene: TRBV5-5

CDR3aa: CASSFFTRGGTDTQYF
CDR3nt: TGTGCCAGCAGTTTTTTCACCAGGGGAGGCACAGATACGCAGTATTTT
j_gene: TRBJ2-3
d_gene: .
abundance: .
v_gene: TRBV21-1

CDR3aa: CASSEEAGPYLGSGNTIYF
CDR3nt: TGTGCCAGCAGTGAGGAAGCAGGCCCCTACTTAGGCTCTGGAAACACCATATATTTT
j_gene: TRBJ1-3
d_gene: .
abundance: .
v_gene: TRBV2

CDR3aa: CASSSLGTQVQETQYF
CDR3nt: TGTGCCAGCAGCTCCCTGGGCACCCAGGTCCAAGAGACCCAGTACTTC
j_gene: TRBJ2-5
d_gene: .
abundance: once
v_gene: TRBV11-2

CDR3aa: CASTREPPYNEQFF
CDR3nt: TGTGCCAGCACTCGGGAGCCCCCCTACAATGAGCAGTTCTTC
j_gene: TRBJ2-1
d_gene: .
abundance: .
v_gene: TRBV6-1

CDR3aa: CASSVVGWDSWQYF
CDR3nt: TGTGCCAGCAGCGTAGTGGGATGGGACTCTTGGCAGTACTTC
j_gene: TRBJ2-7
d_gene: .
abundance: .
v_gene: TRBV9

CDR3aa: CASSRDLTGLSSEQYF
CDR3nt: TGTGCCAGCAGCCGCGACCTGACGGGCCTTTCCTCCGAGCAGTACTTC
j_gene: TRBJ2-7
d_gene: .
abundance: .
v_gene: TRBV7-9

CDR3aa: CASSPGGSGTYEQYF
CDR3nt: TGTGCCAGCAGCCCAGGGGGGTCTGGTACCTACGAGCAGTACTTC
j_gene: TRBJ2-7
d_gene: .
abundance: .
v_gene: TRBV5-4

CDR3aa: CASSLVLAASTDTQYF
CDR3nt: TGCGCCAGCAGCTTGGTGCTAGCGGCTAGCACAGATACGCAGTATTTT
j_gene: TRBJ2-3
d_gene: TRBD2
abundance: .
v_gene: TRBV5-1

CDR3aa: CASSQSGTGIVNTGELFF
CDR3nt: TGTGCCAGCAGTCAGTCCGGGACAGGGATTGTAAACACCGGGGAGCTGTTTTTT
j_gene: TRBJ2-2
d_gene: TRBD1
abundance: once
v_gene: TRBV28

CDR3aa: CASSPWPGTGDEQYF
CDR3nt: TGTGCCAGCAGCCCATGGCCCGGGACAGGGGACGAGCAGTACTTC
j_gene: TRBJ2-7
d_gene: TRBD1
abundance: once
v_gene: TRBV28

CDR3aa: CASSEQTGNEQFF
CDR3nt: TGCGCCAGCAGCGAACAAACAGGGAATGAGCAGTTCTTC
j_gene: TRBJ2-1
d_gene: .
abundance: once
v_gene: TRBV5-1

CDR3aa: CASSLRGNQPQHF
CDR3nt: TGTGCCAGCAGTTTGAGAGGCAATCAGCCCCAGCATTTT
j_gene: TRBJ1-5
d_gene: .
abundance: once
v_gene: TRBV6-5

CDR3aa: CASSKVAGGTDTQYF
CDR3nt: .
j_gene: TRBJ2-3
d_gene: .
abundance: .
v_gene: TRBV21-1

CDR3aa: CASSSGPRDEQFF
CDR3nt: TGCGCCAGCAGCTCGGGCCCGAGGGACGAGCAGTTCTTC
j_gene: TRBJ2-1
d_gene: .
abundance: .
v_gene: TRBV5-1

CDR3aa: CASSGRGLGTGELFF
CDR3nt: TGCGCCAGCAGCGGCAGGGGTTTGGGCACCGGGGAGCTGTTTTTT
j_gene: TRBJ2-2
d_gene: .
abundance: .
v_gene: TRBV5-1

CDR3aa: CASSDWTGEAFF
CDR3nt: TGTGCCAGCAGTGATTGGACAGGGGAAGCTTTCTTT
j_gene: TRBJ1-1
d_gene: TRBD1
abundance: .
v_gene: TRBV6-1

CDR3aa: CASSLSAPQHF
CDR3nt: TGTGCCAGCAGTCTCTCAGCGCCCCAGCATTTT
j_gene: TRBJ1-5
d_gene: .
abundance: .
v_gene: TRBV28

CDR3aa: CASSLYYLSTDTQYF
CDR3nt: TGTGCCAGCAGTTTATACTACCTCAGCACAGATACGCAGTATTTT
j_gene: TRBJ2-3
d_gene: .
abundance: .
v_gene: TRBV28

CDR3aa: CASSGTGGYEQYF
CDR3nt: TGTGCCAGCTCCGGGACAGGCGGCTACGAGCAGTACTTC
j_gene: TRBJ2-7
d_gene: TRBD1
abundance: .
v_gene: TRBV18

CDR3aa: CASSVLVTGAYTEAFF
CDR3nt: TGTGCCAGCAGCGTACTAGTTACAGGGGCCTACACTGAAGCTTTCTTT
j_gene: TRBJ1-1
d_gene: TRBD1
abundance: .
v_gene: TRBV7-6

CDR3aa: CASSLHRVSSGNTIYF
CDR3nt: TGTGCCAGCAGCTTACACAGGGTGAGCTCTGGAAACACCATATATTTT
j_gene: TRBJ1-3
d_gene: .
abundance: .
v_gene: TRBV7-2

CDR3aa: CASSQGATVDSRRNEQFF
CDR3nt: TGCGCCAGCAGCCAAGGAGCCACTGTGGACTCCCGACGCAATGAGCAGTTCTTC
j_gene: TRBJ2-1
d_gene: .
abundance: .
v_gene: TRBV4-3

CDR3aa: CASIGTSTSTDTQYF
CDR3nt: TGTGCCAGCATCGGGACTAGCACGAGCACAGATACGCAGTATTTT
j_gene: TRBJ2-3
d_gene: TRBD2
abundance: once
v_gene: TRBV28

CDR3aa: CASSRTGQYNEKLFF
CDR3nt: TGTGCCAGCAGCAGGACAGGACAGTATAATGAAAAACTGTTTTTT
j_gene: TRBJ1-4
d_gene: TRBD1
abundance: .
v_gene: TRBV7-9

CDR3aa: CASSSNRLSYEQYF
CDR3nt: TGTGCCAGCAGCTCTAACCGCCTGTCCTACGAGCAGTACTTC
j_gene: TRBJ2-7
d_gene: .
abundance: .
v_gene: TRBV7-2

CDR3aa: CSTRGGFSYEQYF
CDR3nt: TGCAGCACCAGGGGTGGGTTTTCCTACGAGCAGTACTTC
j_gene: TRBJ2-7
d_gene: .
abundance: .
v_gene: TRBV29-1

CDR3aa: CASSLSVRDTDTQYF
CDR3nt: TGTGCCAGCAGTTTAAGTGTCAGGGACACAGATACGCAGTATTTT
j_gene: TRBJ2-3
d_gene: .
abundance: .
v_gene: TRBV27

CDR3aa: CASSVALAGGPPTGELFF
CDR3nt: TGTGCCAGCAGCGTAGCACTAGCGGGAGGGCCCCCCACCGGGGAGCTGTTTTTT
j_gene: TRBJ2-2
d_gene: TRBD2
abundance: .
v_gene: TRBV9

CDR3aa: CASSLVTGGDTDTQYF
CDR3nt: TGCGCCAGCAGCTTGGTGACAGGGGGAGACACAGATACGCAGTATTTT
j_gene: TRBJ2-3
d_gene: TRBD1
abundance: few
v_gene: TRBV5-1

CDR3aa: CASSLAQGELYEQYF
CDR3nt: TGCGCCAGCAGCTTGGCTCAGGGGGAACTCTACGAGCAGTACTTC
j_gene: TRBJ2-7
d_gene: TRBD1
abundance: .
v_gene: TRBV5-1

CDR3aa: CASSLALTSINEQFF
CDR3nt: TGTGCCAGCAGCTTAGCACTAACTAGTATCAATGAGCAGTTCTTC
j_gene: TRBJ2-1
d_gene: .
abundance: .
v_gene: TRBV7-9

CDR3aa: CASRSGGPGEKLFF
CDR3nt: TGTGCCAGCAGATCTGGGGGCCCTGGGGAAAAACTGTTTTTT
j_gene: TRBJ1-4
d_gene: .
abundance: .
v_gene: TRBV28

CDR3aa: CASSARSDRVYEQYF
CDR3nt: TGTGCCAGCAGCGCGAGAAGTGACAGGGTGTACGAGCAGTACTTC
j_gene: TRBJ2-7
d_gene: TRBD1
abundance: .
v_gene: TRBV7-9

CDR3aa: CASGDGGRASADTQYF
CDR3nt: TGTGCCAGCGGCGACGGCGGGAGGGCTAGCGCAGATACGCAGTATTTT
j_gene: TRBJ2-3
d_gene: TRBD2
abundance: once
v_gene: TRBV11-2

CDR3aa: CASSEIRNQPQHF
CDR3nt: TGTGCCAGCAGTGAAATCAGAAATCAGCCCCAGCATTTT
j_gene: TRBJ1-5
d_gene: .
abundance: .
v_gene: TRBV2